Shown below are 10 T cell receptor beta chains from a single sample sequenced in a study of cytomegalovirus exposure and HLA in healthy donors. Primers for the PCR totalled 60 Vbeta and 13 Jbeta. Assay used: immunoSEQ multiplex PCR; TCRdb lists only in-frame clones, some missing. The repertoire holds roughly 200,000 clones, with 75% to 90% as singletons. Sequences were obtained from PBMCs. The receptors here all came from a woman aged 25 to 39 in good health and CMV-seronegative.

V gene TRBV27 combines with J gene TRBJ1-6, with TRBD1 identical over 7 bases. V gave up 4 bases and J gave up 0 bases; unmatched junction bases: 3. The germline CDR1 and CDR2 sequences are MNHEY and SMNVEV (reference sequence). CDR3 length equals 16 residues. This chain's CDR3 is CASSSGGYSYNSPLHF. The CDR3 nucleotides read TGTGCCAGCAGTTCAGGGGGTTACTCCTATAATTCACCCCTCCACTTT.

This chain links TRBV7-9 with TRBJ2-1; tentative D call: TRBD2 (7 bases). This CDR3 is 15 amino acids long. Germline CDR1 is SEHNR and CDR2 is FQNEAQ (reference sequence). V was clipped by 2 bases and J by 4 bases, with 12 bases between them. This CDR3 reads CASSLMGGQYNEQFF. The CDR3 bases are TGTGCCAGCAGCTTAATGGGGGGGCAATACAATGAGCAGTTCTTC.

The chain employs TRBV2 and TRBJ2-1; possibly TRBD1 for D (6 bases). The CDR3 has 14 amino acids. Between the trimmed V and J ends, which lost 7 bases and 7 bases, there was a span of 17 bases. The germline gives CDR1 SNHLY, CDR2 FYNNEI. The CDR3 nucleotides are TGTGCCAGCACCCAAGAGGGGGTTTGGAATGAGCAGTTCTTC. Translated, it gives CASTQEGVWNEQFF.

V is TRBV7-9 and J is TRBJ2-1; 8 bases are a match to TRBD2. Unmatched junction bases numbered 12, after V lost 0 bases and J lost 8 bases. CDR3 length: 17 residues. Germline V gene data show CDR1 as SEHNR and CDR2 as FQNEAQ (reference sequence). The CDR3 loop is CASSLAVSSGSFDEQFF. The CDR3 DNA sequence: TGTGCCAGCAGCTTAGCGGTGTCTAGCGGGTCATTCGATGAGCAGTTCTTC.

The chain couples TRBV21-1 to TRBJ1-5; TRBD1, as called in the table, went unchecked against the DNA. TRBV21-1 is an annotated pseudogene. The CDR3 contains 15 residues. The CDR3 DNA is TGTGCCAGCAGCTCCAAACAGGGTATTAATCAGCCCCAGCATTTT. Its protein product is CASSSKQGINQPQHF.

The V and J genes are TRBV19 and TRBJ2-2; D might be TRBD1 (6 bases). The ends were cut back, 6 bases at V and 5 bases at J, with 10 bases in the middle. The CDR3 loop spans 13 amino acids. Germline lookup yields CDR1 LNHDA and CDR2 SQIVND (reference sequence). CDR3 protein: CASRVTGTGELFF. CDR3 nucleotides: TGTGCCAGTAGAGTCACAGGGACCGGGGAGCTGTTTTTT.

The chain recombines TRBV7-8 with TRBJ2-5; a possible D gene is TRBD2 (6 bases). With 4 bases removed from V and 5 bases from J, the gap between germline ends came to 20 bases. The CDR3 consists of 16 residues. Germline CDR1 reads SGHVS; CDR2 reads FQNEAQ. The CDR3 region is CASSSTSGQGGETQYF. CDR3 coding DNA: TGTGCCAGCAGCTCCACCTCTGGCCAGGGAGGTGAGACCCAGTACTTC.

J is TRBJ2-1 and V is TRBV7-9; 8 nucleotides align to TRBD1. The ends lost 4 bases at V and 5 bases at J; junction bases unmatched: 7. This CDR3 is built from 15 residues. Germline CDR1 SEHNR, CDR2 FQNEAQ (reference sequence). The CDR3 DNA follows: TGTGCCAGCAGCTCGAGACAGGGGTCCGACAATGAGCAGTTCTTC. It encodes CASSSRQGSDNEQFF.

The chain couples TRBV29-1 to TRBJ2-1; 7 nucleotides align to TRBD2. The germline CDR1 and CDR2 sequences are SQVTM and ANQGSEA. This CDR3 comprises 14 residues. J gave up 4 bases and V 2 bases, and 5 bases lay outside the gene matches. The CDR3 sequence: CSVEWLADYNEQFF. The CDR3 DNA reads as TGCAGCGTTGAATGGCTAGCGGATTACAATGAGCAGTTCTTC.

The J gene is TRBJ2-1, the V gene TRBV5-4; 7 bases fit TRBD2. The J segment lost 5 bases and the V segment lost 5 bases, leaving 10 bases of the junction unmatched. The CDR3 spans 15 residues. Germline lookup yields CDR1 SGHNT and CDR2 YYREEE (reference sequence). The CDR3 nucleotides are TGTGCCAGCAGGCCTGGACTAGGCGGCCACAATGAGCAGTTCTTC. Protein sequence: CASRPGLGGHNEQFF.